This TCR beta chain was sequenced during a study of cytomegalovirus exposure and HLA in healthy donors. For this clone: Its antigen is not identified.

Findings and caveats of the study: Later, an analysis found that common viral pathogens appeared to be linked with several of the most significant clusters. According to the study, 160 or so TCR beta chains were cytomegalovirus-associated. Near-uniform donor sequencing depth was presumed by presence/absence analyses.

Amplification used 60 Vbeta primers and 13 Jbeta primers. Assay used: immunoSEQ multiplex PCR; TCRdb lists only in-frame clones, some missing. The table lists about 140,000 clones, around four fifths of them singletons. Germline CDR1 and CDR2: MNHNS and SASEGT. V lost 6 bases to trimming and J lost 6 bases, with 18 bases between them. This CDR3 spans 15 amino acids. Sequences were obtained from PBMCs. The TCR was taken from a male donor in good health and CMV-seropositive. This chain uses TRBV6-1 with TRBJ2-1; possibly TRBD1 for D (5 bases). The CDR3 nucleotides are TGTGCCAGCAGCCGACCAGGGAACCCGGGCAATGAGCAGTTCTTC. It translates to CASSRPGNPGNEQFF.